A selection of T cell receptor beta chains follows, all from one sample in a study of patients and donors after allogeneic stem cell transplantation. TCRdb re-derived calls from the RT-PCR reads in MiXCR, one entry per CDR3 protein. The table records around 150,000 distinct CDR3 sequences, roughly 31% of them present only once. The sample taken for sequencing was blood, either unsorted or a sorted T cell fraction (not recorded which). The source is a human donor who was either an allogeneic HSCT recipient or a stem cell or donor lymphocyte infusion donor (not recorded which). It is not recorded whose cells these are; they may come from a transplant donor. Both conserved end residues are part of each CDR3. The D gene is left open where the match is weak. Clone size is stated in some rows and not others, as once, few, many or a class when expanded.

clone_size: .
j_call: TRBJ2-2
d_call: .
v_call: TRBV10-1
cdr3_nt: TGCGCCAGCAGTGCGGACAACAGGCCCGGGGAGCTGTTTTTT
cdr3_aa: CASSADNRPGELFF

clone_size: .
j_call: TRBJ2-3
d_call: TRBD1
v_call: TRBV12-5
cdr3_nt: TGTGCTAGTGCCCCGACAGGGGGCTGGGGCACAGATACGCAGTATTTT
cdr3_aa: CASAPTGGWGTDTQYF

clone_size: few
j_call: TRBJ2-2
d_call: .
v_call: TRBV10-1
cdr3_nt: TGCGCCAGCAGTGAACTTCAGGGGCACACCGGGGAGCTGTTTTTT
cdr3_aa: CASSELQGHTGELFF

clone_size: few
j_call: TRBJ2-1
d_call: .
v_call: TRBV7-6
cdr3_nt: TGTGCCAGCAGCTTAGAGATGGCGGGACTCGACGGGGAGCAGTTCTTC
cdr3_aa: CASSLEMAGLDGEQFF

clone_size: .
j_call: TRBJ1-2
d_call: .
v_call: TRBV12-3/TRBV12-4
cdr3_nt: TGTGCCAGCAGCGGGCCGGACGGGAGATCTAACTATGGCTACACCTTC
cdr3_aa: CASSGPDGRSNYGYTF

clone_size: .
j_call: TRBJ2-5
d_call: TRBD2
v_call: TRBV7-2
cdr3_nt: TGTGCCAGCATGCCCTTGGGAGGGCCGGTCCAAGAGACCCAGTACTTC
cdr3_aa: CASMPLGGPVQETQYF

clone_size: few
j_call: TRBJ2-4
d_call: .
v_call: TRBV29-1
cdr3_nt: TGCAGCGTTGAAGACTCGAGGGGGGCGGGGAAAAACATTCAGTACTTC
cdr3_aa: CSVEDSRGAGKNIQYF

clone_size: once
j_call: TRBJ2-5
d_call: .
v_call: TRBV10-3
cdr3_nt: TGTGCCATCAGTGAGGACAGGTACCAAGAGACCCAGTACTTC
cdr3_aa: CAISEDRYQETQYF

clone_size: many
j_call: TRBJ1-5
d_call: .
v_call: TRBV10-3
cdr3_nt: TGTGCCATCAGTGAGTCGGCGAATCAGCCCCAGCATTTT
cdr3_aa: CAISESANQPQHF

clone_size: once
j_call: TRBJ2-7
d_call: TRBD1
v_call: TRBV20-1
cdr3_nt: TGCAGTGCGGACAGGCAGTGGGGCTACGAGCAGTACTTC
cdr3_aa: CSADRQWGYEQYF

clone_size: .
j_call: TRBJ2-7
d_call: .
v_call: TRBV20-1
cdr3_nt: TGCAGTGCGTCAAGAGGACCCCTCGGGGAGCAGTACTTC
cdr3_aa: CSASRGPLGEQYF

clone_size: .
j_call: TRBJ1-2
d_call: .
v_call: TRBV20-1
cdr3_nt: TGCAGTGCTAGTTTTTTTCCGTTTAACTATGGCTACACCTTC
cdr3_aa: CSASFFPFNYGYTF

clone_size: few
j_call: TRBJ2-7
d_call: .
v_call: TRBV28
cdr3_nt: TGTGCCAGCAGTAAGCCCTCTATCTACGAGCAGTACTTC
cdr3_aa: CASSKPSIYEQYF

clone_size: few
j_call: TRBJ2-7
d_call: .
v_call: TRBV6-2/TRBV6-3
cdr3_nt: TGTGCCACCTCGCCCGCGTACGAGCAGTACTTC
cdr3_aa: CATSPAYEQYF

clone_size: few
j_call: TRBJ1-2
d_call: .
v_call: TRBV18
cdr3_nt: TGTGCCAGCTCACCAGATCCTCTCTATGGCTACACCTTC
cdr3_aa: CASSPDPLYGYTF

clone_size: .
j_call: TRBJ2-6
d_call: .
v_call: TRBV29-1
cdr3_nt: TGCAGCGTTGTTGGGGCCAACGTCCTGACTTTC
cdr3_aa: CSVVGANVLTF

clone_size: few
j_call: TRBJ2-7
d_call: .
v_call: TRBV18
cdr3_nt: TGTGCCAGCTCACCCGGGCAGGTGAGCTCCTACGAGCAGTACTTC
cdr3_aa: CASSPGQVSSYEQYF

clone_size: few
j_call: TRBJ2-2
d_call: .
v_call: TRBV4-3
cdr3_nt: TGCGCCAGCAGCCAGGTCCTACCTCGCGCGAACACCGGGGAGCTGTTTTTT
cdr3_aa: CASSQVLPRANTGELFF

clone_size: few
j_call: TRBJ2-7
d_call: .
v_call: TRBV6-5
cdr3_nt: TGTGCCAGCAGTAGGACCCAGGACGGGACCTACGAGCAGTACTTC
cdr3_aa: CASSRTQDGTYEQYF

clone_size: .
j_call: TRBJ2-3
d_call: TRBD1
v_call: TRBV7-6
cdr3_nt: TGTGCCAGCAGCTCCTTGACAGGGGAGGTGTGGGAGGTCGGAGATACGCAGTATTTT
cdr3_aa: CASSSLTGEVWEVGDTQYF

clone_size: many
j_call: TRBJ1-1
d_call: .
v_call: TRBV20-1
cdr3_nt: TGCAGTGCTAGAACTGAAGCTTTCTTT
cdr3_aa: CSARTEAFF

clone_size: few
j_call: TRBJ2-7
d_call: .
v_call: TRBV20-1
cdr3_nt: TGCAGTGCTTGGGGCTCCTACGAGCAGTACTTC
cdr3_aa: CSAWGSYEQYF

clone_size: .
j_call: TRBJ2-2
d_call: TRBD2
v_call: TRBV20-1
cdr3_nt: TGCAGTGCCACTAGCGGGAGGAATACCGGGGAGCTGTTTTTT
cdr3_aa: CSATSGRNTGELFF

clone_size: .
j_call: TRBJ1-4
d_call: TRBD1
v_call: TRBV4-2
cdr3_nt: TGTGCCAGCAGCCAAGCAGGGGGCGGTGAAAAACTGTTTTTT
cdr3_aa: CASSQAGGGEKLFF

clone_size: .
j_call: TRBJ1-6
d_call: .
v_call: TRBV4-1
cdr3_nt: TGCGCCAGCAGCCAAGTCTACAGGGCCACGAATTCACCCCTCCACTTT
cdr3_aa: CASSQVYRATNSPLHF

clone_size: many
j_call: TRBJ1-5
d_call: TRBD1
v_call: TRBV4-3
cdr3_nt: TGCGCCAGCAGCCAAGACCGGGACAGTAATCAGCCCCAGCATTTT
cdr3_aa: CASSQDRDSNQPQHF

clone_size: .
j_call: TRBJ2-1
d_call: TRBD2
v_call: TRBV5-1
cdr3_nt: TGCGCCAGCAGCTTGGAGGGACTAGCGGGAGAGGGGCAGTTCTTC
cdr3_aa: CASSLEGLAGEGQFF

clone_size: few
j_call: TRBJ2-2
d_call: .
v_call: TRBV5-1
cdr3_nt: TGCGCCAGCAGCTTGGGACTTCCCACCGGGGAGCTGTTTTTT
cdr3_aa: CASSLGLPTGELFF

clone_size: many
j_call: TRBJ1-4
d_call: .
v_call: TRBV12-3/TRBV12-4
cdr3_nt: TGTGCCAGCAGTTTCTCCGGGACATGGCTAGAAAAACTGTTTTTT
cdr3_aa: CASSFSGTWLEKLFF

clone_size: .
j_call: TRBJ1-2
d_call: .
v_call: TRBV4-1
cdr3_nt: TGCGCCAGCAGGTCAACCCCGGAAGGCTACACCTTC
cdr3_aa: CASRSTPEGYTF

clone_size: .
j_call: TRBJ2-7
d_call: .
v_call: TRBV28
cdr3_nt: TGTGCCAGCAGTTTCCTCGTCATCCACGAGCAGTACTTC
cdr3_aa: CASSFLVIHEQYF

clone_size: few
j_call: TRBJ2-1
d_call: TRBD1
v_call: TRBV7-9
cdr3_nt: TGTGCCAGTACCTTGGGGACAGGGGGGTCCTACAATGAGCAGTTCTTC
cdr3_aa: CASTLGTGGSYNEQFF

clone_size: .
j_call: TRBJ2-7
d_call: TRBD2
v_call: TRBV20-1
cdr3_nt: TGCAGTGCTAGAGGCGGGAGGACGACCTACGAGCAGTACTTC
cdr3_aa: CSARGGRTTYEQYF

clone_size: .
j_call: TRBJ2-7
d_call: .
v_call: TRBV20-1
cdr3_nt: TGCAGTGCTAGAGATGCAGCGTATCACTCCTACGAGCAGTACTTC
cdr3_aa: CSARDAAYHSYEQYF

clone_size: .
j_call: TRBJ2-7
d_call: .
v_call: TRBV6-5
cdr3_nt: TGTGCCAGCAGTTCCATGATATTAGGGAGGGGACATTCCTACGAGCAGTACTTC
cdr3_aa: CASSSMILGRGHSYEQYF

clone_size: .
j_call: TRBJ1-1
d_call: .
v_call: TRBV7-2
cdr3_nt: TGTGCCAGCAGGAGACAGACTGAAGCTTTCTTT
cdr3_aa: CASRRQTEAFF

clone_size: .
j_call: TRBJ2-5
d_call: .
v_call: TRBV4-2
cdr3_nt: TGTGCCAGCAGATCCCGGGCCCCCGAGCGAGAGACCCAGTACTTC
cdr3_aa: CASRSRAPERETQYF

clone_size: many
j_call: TRBJ1-4
d_call: .
v_call: TRBV29-1
cdr3_nt: TGCAGCGTCAGAAACAGGGTCCCTAATGAAAAACTGTTTTTT
cdr3_aa: CSVRNRVPNEKLFF

clone_size: .
j_call: TRBJ1-2
d_call: .
v_call: TRBV6-5
cdr3_nt: TGTGCCAGCAGCCCCGGTTGGGGCTACACCTTC
cdr3_aa: CASSPGWGYTF

clone_size: few
j_call: TRBJ2-7
d_call: .
v_call: TRBV27
cdr3_nt: TGTGCCAGCAGTCCCCGGGGGTTTTACTACGAGCAGTACTTC
cdr3_aa: CASSPRGFYYEQYF

clone_size: many
j_call: TRBJ2-2
d_call: .
v_call: TRBV29-1
cdr3_nt: TGCAGCGCAAAAGGGACTGGGCACACCGGGGAGCTGTTTTTT
cdr3_aa: CSAKGTGHTGELFF

clone_size: .
j_call: TRBJ1-2
d_call: TRBD1
v_call: TRBV5-5
cdr3_nt: TGTGCCAGCAGCGATTGGAAGACAGGGAAGTGGGGCTACACCTTC
cdr3_aa: CASSDWKTGKWGYTF

clone_size: few
j_call: TRBJ1-1
d_call: .
v_call: TRBV4-3
cdr3_nt: TGCGCCAGCAGCCAAAAACCCTTCGGGGGAAGGAACACTGAAGCTTTCTTT
cdr3_aa: CASSQKPFGGRNTEAFF

clone_size: .
j_call: TRBJ1-1
d_call: .
v_call: TRBV6-5
cdr3_nt: TGTGCCAGCAGTTACTGGGGAACAGGCCACACTGAAGCTTTCTTT
cdr3_aa: CASSYWGTGHTEAFF

clone_size: few
j_call: TRBJ2-5
d_call: .
v_call: TRBV11-3
cdr3_nt: TGTGCCAGCAGTAGGAGTTGGGAAGAGACCCAGTACTTC
cdr3_aa: CASSRSWEETQYF

clone_size: many
j_call: TRBJ1-2
d_call: TRBD1
v_call: TRBV12-3/TRBV12-4
cdr3_nt: TGTGCCAGCAGTCTACTTCCACAGGGGACGAACGGCTACACCTTC
cdr3_aa: CASSLLPQGTNGYTF